This T cell receptor (beta chain) stems from a study of regulatory T cells in long-lasting Graves disease. CDR3-region Arm-PCR and iRepertoire HTBI primers produced the TCR beta libraries. TCRdb reprocessed the multiplex PCR reads via MiXCR and lists one record per CDR3 protein. The sample contains 510,000 or so distinct CDR3 sequences, about 12% of which appear only once. Study outcomes and limitations: Patients with persistent disease showed a bias toward TRBV28, TRBJ1-2 and TRBJ2-5.

Comment on this clonotype: Its antigen is not identified.

Time point denoted: newly diagnosed GD, antithyroid drugs for less than 3 months. With RNA extracted from PBMCs as input, the TCR library was made. Trimming took 5 bases from V and 3 from J, leaving 13 bases between them. Germline V gene data show CDR1 as MNHEY and CDR2 as SVGEGT. The CDR3 consists of 15 residues. This sample was also put to use in a study of T cells in Graves' hyperthyroidism and ophthalmopathy. That work states: Using the HTBI primer set, a first-round RT-PCR was run on the TCR CDR3.

The chain uses TRBV6-2 or TRBV6-3 and TRBJ2-2; the D is unclear. The sequence was obtained from a woman younger than 45 with Graves disease. The source material was peripheral blood mononuclear cells (PBMCs), sampled at new diagnosis, from a patient treated with antithyroid drugs. DNA for the CDR3: TGTGCCAGCAGTAGCCCTTTCGTCCACACCGGGGAGCTGTTTTTT. Residues: CASSSPFVHTGELFF.